This TCR beta chain comes out of a study of T cell responses to AZD1222 COVID-19 vaccine. Study-wide findings and caveats: Donors were mostly white British, more females; clonal diversity possibly underestimated.

Per the germline V gene, CDR1 is SQVTM and CDR2 is ANQGSEA. With 3 bases removed from V and 3 bases from J, the gap between germline ends came to 11 bases. The CDR3 spans 13 residues. Only in-frame clones appear in the TCRdb table, and some are missing; sequencing was by immunoSEQ multiplex PCR. The data show more than 75,000 clones, about 88% seen once. Points on this clone: Its antigen is unidentified.

The chain is built from TRBV29-1 and TRBJ1-2; D possibly corresponds to TRBD1 (6 bases). This TCR was sampled from an adult in good health. The sample was peripheral blood, taken on day 0 of AZD1222 vaccination. The CDR3 region is CSVDRGTYYGYTF. CDR3 DNA: TGCAGCGTTGATAGGGGGACCTACTATGGCTACACCTTC.